Listed below are T cell receptor beta chains from one sample, sequenced in a study of blood T cell repertoires in COVID-19. This table comes from immunoSEQ multiplex PCR, and its TCRdb copy is limited to in-frame clones, with some not included. The sample has around 150,000 clones; 81% are singletons. The specimen sequenced was peripheral blood. These receptor sequences come from a woman aged 60-75 years with active or convalescent COVID-19. Both conserved end residues are part of each CDR3. Each record gives: J gene, clone size, D gene, V gene, CDR3 protein, CDR3 DNA. The D gene is left open where the match is weak. The size field is filled for only some rows; it gives once, few, many or a size class.

TRBJ2-5 - TRBD1 TRBV7-7 CASSPGTGGRQTQYF TGTGCTAGCAGCCCCGGGACAGGGGGCCGGCAGACCCAGTACTTC
TRBJ2-1 once - TRBV30 CAWDQEQYNEQFF TGTGCCTGGGACCAGGAACAGTACAATGAGCAGTTCTTC
TRBJ2-2 - TRBD1 TRBV19 CASSAPGQGSANTGELFF TGTGCCAGTAGTGCACCGGGACAGGGATCCGCGAACACCGGGGAGCTGTTTTTT
TRBJ1-1 - - TRBV5-1 CASSTGGTEAFF TGCGCCAGCAGCACCGGAGGCACTGAAGCTTTCTTT
TRBJ1-5 - - TRBV7-2 CASSLTGYQPQHF TGTGCCAGCAGCTTAACAGGGTATCAGCCCCAGCATTTT
TRBJ2-7 once TRBD2 TRBV28 CASSPPGLAGVLSSDEQYF TGTGCCAGCAGTCCCCCGGGACTAGCGGGAGTCCTAAGTAGTGACGAGCAGTACTTC
TRBJ2-1 - TRBD1 TRBV27 CASSFGQGTYNEQFF TGTGCCAGCAGTTTTGGACAGGGGACCTACAATGAGCAGTTCTTC
TRBJ1-1 - - TRBV5-4 CASRPGTRTEAFF TGTGCCAGCAGACCCGGGACACGAACTGAAGCTTTCTTT
TRBJ1-2 - - TRBV5-6 CASHRGAMRNYGYTF TGTGCCAGCCATCGGGGGGCTATGAGAAACTATGGCTACACCTTC
TRBJ1-6 - - TRBV18 CASSLTQGPNSPLHF TGTGCCAGCTCACTAACCCAGGGGCCCAATTCACCCCTCCACTTT
TRBJ2-5 - TRBD2 TRBV5-1 CASSLSMVASGGQETQYF TGCGCCAGCAGCTTGAGTATGGTGGCTAGCGGGGGGCAAGAGACCCAGTACTTC
TRBJ2-3 - - TRBV9 CASSGTSTSTDTQYF TGTGCCAGCAGCGGGACTTCGACTAGCACAGATACGCAGTATTTT
TRBJ2-2 - - TRBV3-1/TRBV3-2 CASSTKGTGELFF TGTGCCAGCAGCACTAAGGGGACCGGGGAGCTGTTTTTT
TRBJ2-1 - TRBD2 TRBV5-4 CASSAGTSGSLTSYNEQFF TGTGCCAGCAGCGCCGGGACTAGCGGGAGTTTAACCTCCTACAATGAGCAGTTCTTC
TRBJ2-1 - TRBD2 TRBV19 CASSPWTSGQYNEQFF TGTGCCAGTAGCCCCTGGACTAGCGGGCAGTACAATGAGCAGTTCTTC
TRBJ1-1 - - TRBV3-1/TRBV3-2 CASSQGAGLEAFF TGTGCCAGCAGCCAAGGCGCGGGGCTTGAAGCTTTCTTT
TRBJ1-3 - TRBD1 TRBV9 CASNPLPGGSGNTIYF TGTGCCAGCAACCCGTTACCAGGGGGCTCTGGAAACACCATATATTTT
TRBJ2-5 - TRBD2 TRBV11-2 CASSSSGRGETQYF TGTGCCAGCAGCTCCAGCGGGAGGGGAGAGACCCAGTACTTC
TRBJ2-3 - TRBD2 TRBV10-3 CAISPTSGGAGDTQYF TGTGCCATCAGCCCGACTAGCGGGGGGGCGGGAGATACGCAGTATTTT
TRBJ1-5 - TRBD1 TRBV28 CASSPRDRGSNQPQHF TGTGCCAGCAGTCCCCGGGACAGGGGCAGCAATCAGCCCCAGCATTTT
TRBJ2-5 - TRBD2 TRBV5-1 CASSLSAGVETQYF TGCGCCAGCAGCTTGTCGGCGGGGGTAGAGACCCAGTACTTC
TRBJ2-1 - - TRBV29-1 CSVQIRADNEQFF TGCAGCGTTCAGATCAGGGCGGACAATGAGCAGTTCTTC
TRBJ1-4 - - TRBV18 CASSIGATNEKLFF TGTGCCAGCTCCATCGGGGCAACTAATGAAAAACTGTTTTTT
TRBJ1-2 - - TRBV9 CASSVGKGDYGYTF TGTGCCAGCAGCGTAGGTAAAGGGGACTATGGCTACACCTTC
TRBJ2-1 - TRBD1 TRBV18 CASSQNRGSEQFF TGTGCCAGCTCACAAAACAGGGGTAGCGAGCAGTTCTTC
TRBJ1-5 few TRBD1 TRBV2 CASKGAPSNQPQHF TGTGCCAGCAAGGGGGCTCCTAGCAATCAGCCCCAGCATTTT
TRBJ2-4 - - TRBV6-5 CASRSPGERNIQYF TGTGCCAGCAGGTCGCCCGGGGAAAGAAACATTCAGTACTTC
TRBJ2-7 - - TRBV18 CASSTGLSSYEQYF TGTGCCAGCTCAACAGGATTAAGCTCCTACGAGCAGTACTTC
TRBJ2-1 - - TRBV15 CATSRLARGYNEQFF TGTGCCACCAGCAGACTAGCCCGAGGCTACAATGAGCAGTTCTTC
TRBJ2-2 - - TRBV18 CASSPGAGTGELFF TGTGCCAGCTCACCAGGTGCGGGGACCGGGGAGCTGTTTTTT